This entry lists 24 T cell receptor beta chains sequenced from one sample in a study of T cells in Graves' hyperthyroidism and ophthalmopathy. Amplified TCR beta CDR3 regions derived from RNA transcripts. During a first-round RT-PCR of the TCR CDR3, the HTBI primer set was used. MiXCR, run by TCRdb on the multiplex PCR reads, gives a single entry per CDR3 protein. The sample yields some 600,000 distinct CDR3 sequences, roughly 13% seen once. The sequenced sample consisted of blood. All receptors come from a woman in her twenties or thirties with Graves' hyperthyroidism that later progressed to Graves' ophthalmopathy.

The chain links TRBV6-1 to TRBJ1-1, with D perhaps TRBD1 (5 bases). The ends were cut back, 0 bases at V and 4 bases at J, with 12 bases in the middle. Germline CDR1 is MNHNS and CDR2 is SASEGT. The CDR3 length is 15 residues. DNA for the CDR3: TGTGCCAGCAGTGAAGCGGGGGGGTGGGGCACTGAAGCTTTCTTT. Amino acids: CASSEAGGWGTEAFF.

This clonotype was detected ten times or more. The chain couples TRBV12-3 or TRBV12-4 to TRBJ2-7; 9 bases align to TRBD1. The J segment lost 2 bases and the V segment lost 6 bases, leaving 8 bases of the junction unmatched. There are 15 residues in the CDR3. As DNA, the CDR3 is TGTGCCAGCAGCACAGGGGGCGCGAACCCCTACGAGCAGTACTTC. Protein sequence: CASSTGGANPYEQYF.

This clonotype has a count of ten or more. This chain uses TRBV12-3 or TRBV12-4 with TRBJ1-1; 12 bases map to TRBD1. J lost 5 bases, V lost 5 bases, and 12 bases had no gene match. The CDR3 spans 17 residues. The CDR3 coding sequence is TGTGCCAGCAGTGGACCGGGACAGGGGGCCAGGATTACTGAAGCTTTCTTT. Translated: CASSGPGQGARITEAFF.

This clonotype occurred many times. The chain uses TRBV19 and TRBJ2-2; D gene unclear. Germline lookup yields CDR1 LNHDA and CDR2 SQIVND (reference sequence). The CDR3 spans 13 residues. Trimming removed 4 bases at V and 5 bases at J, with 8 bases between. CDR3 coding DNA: TGTGCCAGTAGTACCGGAACTACCGGGGAGCTGTTTTTT. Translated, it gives CASSTGTTGELFF. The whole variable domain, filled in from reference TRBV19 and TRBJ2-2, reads DGGITQSPKYLFRKEGQNVTLSCEQNLNHDAMYWYRQDPGQGLRLIYYSQIVNDFQKGDIAEGYSVSREKKESFPLTVTSAQKNPTAFYLCASSTGTTGELFFGEGSRLTVL.

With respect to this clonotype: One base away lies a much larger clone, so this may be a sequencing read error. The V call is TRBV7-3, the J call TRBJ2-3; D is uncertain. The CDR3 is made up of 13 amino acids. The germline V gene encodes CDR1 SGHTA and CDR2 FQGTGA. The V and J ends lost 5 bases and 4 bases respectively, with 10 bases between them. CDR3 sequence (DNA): TGTGCCAGCAGCCATAACGGCGCAGATACGCAGTATTTT. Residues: CASSHNGADTQYF. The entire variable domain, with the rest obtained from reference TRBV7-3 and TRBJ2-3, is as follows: GAGVSQTPSNKVTEKGKYVELRCDPISGHTALYWYRQSLGQGPEFLIYFQGTGAADDSGLPNDRFFAVRPEGSVSTLKIQRTERGDSAVYLCASSHNGADTQYFGPGTRLTVL.

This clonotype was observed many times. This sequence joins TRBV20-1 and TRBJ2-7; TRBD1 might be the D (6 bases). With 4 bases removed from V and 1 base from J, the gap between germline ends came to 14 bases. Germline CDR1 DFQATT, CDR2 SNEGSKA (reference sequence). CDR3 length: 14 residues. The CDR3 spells CSAITGTNSYEQYF. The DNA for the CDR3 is TGCAGTGCTATCACCGGGACAAATTCCTACGAGCAGTACTTC.

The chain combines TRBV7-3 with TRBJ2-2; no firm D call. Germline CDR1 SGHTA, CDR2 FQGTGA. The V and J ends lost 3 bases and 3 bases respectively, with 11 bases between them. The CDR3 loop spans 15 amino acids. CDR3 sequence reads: CASSLGPEDTGELFF. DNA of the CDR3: TGTGCCAGCAGCTTGGGCCCCGAGGACACCGGGGAGCTGTTTTTT.

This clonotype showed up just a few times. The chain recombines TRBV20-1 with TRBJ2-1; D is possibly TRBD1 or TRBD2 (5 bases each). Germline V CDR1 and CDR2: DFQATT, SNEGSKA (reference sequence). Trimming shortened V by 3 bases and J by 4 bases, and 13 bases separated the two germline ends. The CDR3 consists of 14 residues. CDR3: CSASPGPSYNEQFF. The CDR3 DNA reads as TGCAGTGCTAGTCCGGGACCATCATACAATGAGCAGTTCTTC.

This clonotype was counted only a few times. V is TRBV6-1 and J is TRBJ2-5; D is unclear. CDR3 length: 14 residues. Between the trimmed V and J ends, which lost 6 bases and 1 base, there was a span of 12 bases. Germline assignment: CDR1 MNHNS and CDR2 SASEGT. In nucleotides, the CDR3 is TGTGCCAGCAGCCCTTCACACCTCCAAGAGACCCAGTACTTC. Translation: CASSPSHLQETQYF.

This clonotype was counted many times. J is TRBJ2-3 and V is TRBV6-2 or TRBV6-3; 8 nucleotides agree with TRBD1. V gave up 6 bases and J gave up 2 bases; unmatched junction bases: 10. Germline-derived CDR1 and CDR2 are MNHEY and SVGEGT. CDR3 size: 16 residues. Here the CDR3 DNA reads TGTGCCAGCAGAAACCCCAGGGGGCCGGACACAGATACGCAGTATTTT. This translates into CASRNPRGPDTDTQYF.

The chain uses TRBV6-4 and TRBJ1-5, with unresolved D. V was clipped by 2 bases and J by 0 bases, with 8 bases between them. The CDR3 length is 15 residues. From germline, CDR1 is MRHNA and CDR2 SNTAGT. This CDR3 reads CASSDARYSNQPQHF. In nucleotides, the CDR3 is TGTGCCAGCAGTGACGCCAGGTATAGCAATCAGCCCCAGCATTTT.

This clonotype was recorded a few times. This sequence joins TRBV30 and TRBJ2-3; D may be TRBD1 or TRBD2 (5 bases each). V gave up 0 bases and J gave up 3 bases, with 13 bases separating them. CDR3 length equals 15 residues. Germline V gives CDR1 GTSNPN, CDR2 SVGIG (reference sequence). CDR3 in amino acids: CAWSVLGGTTDTQYF. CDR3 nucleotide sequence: TGTGCCTGGAGTGTACTGGGTGGGACGACAGATACGCAGTATTTT.

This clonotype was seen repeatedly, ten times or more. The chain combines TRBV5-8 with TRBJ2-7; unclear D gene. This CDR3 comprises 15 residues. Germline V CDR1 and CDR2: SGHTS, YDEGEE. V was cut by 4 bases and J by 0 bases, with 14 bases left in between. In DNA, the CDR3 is TGTGCCAGCAGCCACACGTTGGCGTTCTCCTACGAGCAGTACTTC. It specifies CASSHTLAFSYEQYF. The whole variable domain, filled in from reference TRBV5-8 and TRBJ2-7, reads EAGVTQSPTHLIKTRGQQATLRCSPISGHTSVYWYQQALGLGLQFLLWYDEGEERNRGNFPPRFSGRQFPNYSSELNVNALELEDSALYLCASSHTLAFSYEQYFGPGTRLTVT.

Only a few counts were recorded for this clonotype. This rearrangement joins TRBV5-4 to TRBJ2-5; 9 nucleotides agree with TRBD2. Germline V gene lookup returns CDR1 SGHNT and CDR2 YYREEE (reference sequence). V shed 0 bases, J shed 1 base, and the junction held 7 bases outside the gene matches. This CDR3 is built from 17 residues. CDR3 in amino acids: CASSLDQLAGSQETQYF. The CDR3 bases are TGTGCCAGCAGCTTGGACCAACTAGCGGGTTCCCAAGAGACCCAGTACTTC.

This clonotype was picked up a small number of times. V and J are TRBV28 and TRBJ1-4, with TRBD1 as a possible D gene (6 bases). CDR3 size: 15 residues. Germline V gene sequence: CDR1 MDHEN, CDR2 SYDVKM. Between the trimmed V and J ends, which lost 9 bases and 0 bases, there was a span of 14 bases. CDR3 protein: CASRTEPATNEKLFF. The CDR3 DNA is TGTGCCAGTCGGACAGAACCAGCAACTAATGAAAAACTGTTTTTT.

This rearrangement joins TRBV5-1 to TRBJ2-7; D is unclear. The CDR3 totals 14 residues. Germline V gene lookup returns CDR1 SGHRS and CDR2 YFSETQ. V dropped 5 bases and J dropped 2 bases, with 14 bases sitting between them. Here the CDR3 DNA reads TGCGCCAGCAGTTTGCCGACTGAAGCCTACGAGCAGTACTTC. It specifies CASSLPTEAYEQYF.

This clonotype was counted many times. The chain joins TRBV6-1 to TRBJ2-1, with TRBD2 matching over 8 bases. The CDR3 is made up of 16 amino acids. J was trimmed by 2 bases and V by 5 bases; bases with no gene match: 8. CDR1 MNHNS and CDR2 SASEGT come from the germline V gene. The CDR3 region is CASSNKRENPYNEQFF. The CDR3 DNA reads TGTGCCAGCAGTAATAAGCGGGAGAACCCCTACAATGAGCAGTTCTTC.

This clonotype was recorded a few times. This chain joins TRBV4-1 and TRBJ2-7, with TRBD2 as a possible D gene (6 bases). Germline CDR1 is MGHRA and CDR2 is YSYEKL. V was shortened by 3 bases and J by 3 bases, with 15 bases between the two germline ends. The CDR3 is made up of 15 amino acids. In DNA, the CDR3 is TGCGCCAGCAGCCATGGGGGGTGGGGAGGCTACGAGCAGTACTTC. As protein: CASSHGGWGGYEQYF.

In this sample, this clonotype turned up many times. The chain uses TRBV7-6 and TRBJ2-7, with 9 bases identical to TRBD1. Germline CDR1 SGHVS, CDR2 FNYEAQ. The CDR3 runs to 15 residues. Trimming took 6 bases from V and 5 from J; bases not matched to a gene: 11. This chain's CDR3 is CASRSPGQGVDEQYF. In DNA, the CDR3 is TGTGCCAGCAGGTCTCCGGGACAGGGAGTCGACGAGCAGTACTTC.

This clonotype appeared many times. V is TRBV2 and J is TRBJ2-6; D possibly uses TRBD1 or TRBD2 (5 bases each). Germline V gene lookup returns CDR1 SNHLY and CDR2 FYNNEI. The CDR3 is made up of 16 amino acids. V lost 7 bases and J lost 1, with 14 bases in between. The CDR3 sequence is CASNGQGPSGANVLTF. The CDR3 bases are TGTGCCAGCAACGGGCAGGGACCTTCTGGGGCCAACGTCCTGACTTTC.

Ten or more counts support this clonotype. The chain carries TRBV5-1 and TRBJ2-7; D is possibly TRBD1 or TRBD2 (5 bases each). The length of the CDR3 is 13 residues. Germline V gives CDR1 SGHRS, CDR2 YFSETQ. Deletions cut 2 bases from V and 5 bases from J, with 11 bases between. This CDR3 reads CASSFKGPHEQYF. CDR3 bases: TGCGCCAGCAGCTTCAAGGGACCCCACGAGCAGTACTTC.

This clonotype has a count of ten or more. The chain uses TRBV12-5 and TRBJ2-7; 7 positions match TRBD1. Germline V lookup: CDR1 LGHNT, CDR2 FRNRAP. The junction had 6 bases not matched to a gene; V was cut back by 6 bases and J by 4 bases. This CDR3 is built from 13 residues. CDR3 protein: CASGPTGFYEQYF. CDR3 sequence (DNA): TGTGCTAGTGGCCCGACAGGGTTTTACGAGCAGTACTTC.

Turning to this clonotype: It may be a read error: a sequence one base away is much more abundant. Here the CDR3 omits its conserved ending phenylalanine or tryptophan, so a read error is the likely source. The CDR3 DNA follows: TGTGCCAGTAGTATAAGGGGAGACAGCTTCCAAGAGACCCAGTACCTC. It encodes CASSIRGDSFQETQYL. The chain carries TRBV19 and TRBJ2-5; the D gene could be TRBD1 or TRBD2 (5 bases each). V was shortened by 2 bases and J by 1 base, with 14 bases between the two germline ends. The CDR3 covers 16 residues. Germline CDR1 reads LNHDA; CDR2 reads SQIVND (reference sequence).

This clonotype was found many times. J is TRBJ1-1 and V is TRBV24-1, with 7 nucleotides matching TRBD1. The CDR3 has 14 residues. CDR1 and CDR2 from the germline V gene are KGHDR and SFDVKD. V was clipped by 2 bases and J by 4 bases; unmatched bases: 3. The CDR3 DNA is TGTGCCACCAGTGATTCACAGGGGAGCACTGAAGCTTTCTTT. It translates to CATSDSQGSTEAFF.